Listed below are T cell receptor beta chains from one sample, sequenced in a study of T cell changes during pregnancy in multiple sclerosis. Sequenced by immunoSEQ multiplex PCR; TCRdb stores in-frame clones only, minus some. This table holds 50,000 to 70,000 clones, 93% found once. Sequenced material: peripheral blood, taken after pregnancy. Every receptor here comes from a female donor with multiple sclerosis, enrolled in a pregnancy study. CDR3s include the opening cysteine and the closing phenylalanine or tryptophan. D genes are given only for firm matches. The size field is filled for only some rows; it gives once, few, many or a size class.

v_call	j_call	d_call	clone_size	cdr3_aa	cdr3_nt
TRBV19	TRBJ1-2	.	.	CASSIQGTRYGYTF	TGTGCCAGTAGTATCCAGGGTACCCGCTATGGCTACACCTTC
TRBV5-4	TRBJ2-1	TRBD2	.	CASSSSGTVEQFF	TGTGCCAGCAGTTCTAGCGGGACGGTTGAGCAGTTCTTC
TRBV5-1	TRBJ2-1	.	once	CASSSPQGLGNEQFF	TGCGCCAGCAGCTCACCCCAGGGTTTGGGCAATGAGCAGTTCTTC
TRBV5-6	TRBJ2-3	.	.	CASSRTEVLTDTQYF	TGTGCCAGCAGCCGGACGGAGGTCCTCACAGATACGCAGTATTTT
TRBV19	TRBJ1-1	.	.	CASSTFGESDTEAFF	TGTGCCAGTAGCACCTTCGGGGAATCGGACACTGAAGCTTTCTTT
TRBV18	TRBJ1-2	TRBD1	.	CASSPPRDRGHGYTF	TGTGCCAGCTCGCCACCCCGGGACAGGGGGCATGGCTACACCTTC
TRBV19	TRBJ2-7	.	.	CASSAPGHSSYEQYF	TGTGCCAGTAGTGCCCCGGGACATAGCTCCTACGAGCAGTACTTC
TRBV11-2	TRBJ2-5	.	.	CASSLLTAQETQYF	TGTGCCAGCAGCTTACTGACAGCCCAAGAGACCCAGTACTTC
TRBV10-3	TRBJ2-3	TRBD2	.	CAISESWREGRNTQYF	TGTGCCATCAGTGAGTCCTGGCGGGAGGGCCGGAATACGCAGTATTTT
TRBV28	TRBJ2-7	TRBD2	.	CASRRTSGTYEQYF	TGTGCCAGCAGGAGGACTAGCGGAACCTACGAGCAGTACTTC
TRBV27	TRBJ2-2	TRBD2	.	CASSSRLAGGQVAGELFF	TGTGCCAGCAGTTCGAGACTAGCGGGAGGGCAGGTCGCCGGGGAGCTGTTTTTT
TRBV7-3	TRBJ2-1	.	.	CASSSQGYNEQFF	TGTGCCAGCAGCTCACAGGGCTACAATGAGCAGTTCTTC
TRBV11-2	TRBJ2-1	.	.	CASRRPGRLYNEQFF	TGTGCCAGCAGAAGACCAGGGCGACTTTACAATGAGCAGTTCTTC
TRBV7-9	TRBJ2-3	TRBD2	.	CASSLTSGSTDTQYF	TGTGCCAGCAGCTTGACTAGCGGGAGCACAGATACGCAGTATTTT
TRBV6-5	TRBJ2-5	.	.	CASGRGTTETQYF	TGTGCCAGCGGTCGGGGGACCACAGAGACCCAGTACTTC
TRBV7-2	TRBJ2-7	.	.	CASSPSQGNYEQYF	TGTGCCAGCAGCCCAAGCCAGGGGAATTACGAGCAGTACTTC
TRBV16	TRBJ1-4	.	.	CASSQSPGWDEKLFF	TGTGCCAGCAGCCAATCGCCAGGGTGGGATGAAAAACTGTTTTTT
TRBV6-5	TRBJ2-5	.	.	CASTSGVGERETQYF	TGTGCCAGTACCTCTGGGGTTGGGGAGAGAGAGACCCAGTACTTC
TRBV27	TRBJ1-2	TRBD1	.	CASSRTGGVYGYTF	TGTGCCAGCAGTCGGACAGGGGGCGTCTATGGCTACACCTTC
TRBV9	TRBJ2-7	TRBD1	.	CASSPRDRAYEQYF	TGTGCCAGCAGCCCACGGGACAGGGCCTACGAGCAGTACTTC
TRBV7-2	TRBJ2-1	TRBD2	.	CASTPRRNSGRRSYNEQFF	TGTGCCAGCACGCCCCGGAGGAACAGCGGGAGGAGGTCCTACAATGAGCAGTTCTTC
TRBV19	TRBJ2-6	.	.	CASGQFSGANVLTF	TGTGCCAGTGGTCAGTTCTCTGGGGCCAACGTCCTGACTTTC
TRBV27	TRBJ1-2	.	.	CASRRQEGPSGYTF	TGTGCCAGCCGCAGACAGGAAGGGCCTTCGGGCTACACCTTC
TRBV6-1	TRBJ1-1	TRBD1	.	CASRPGQAAEAFF	TGTGCCAGCAGGCCGGGACAGGCCGCTGAAGCTTTCTTT
TRBV27	TRBJ2-1	TRBD1	.	CASSLLGVQGSKNEQFF	TGTGCCAGCAGCTTACTTGGGGTACAGGGGAGTAAGAATGAGCAGTTCTTC
TRBV19	TRBJ2-1	.	.	CASSISRAPNEQFF	TGTGCCAGTAGTATATCTCGCGCGCCGAATGAGCAGTTCTTC
TRBV19	TRBJ1-1	.	.	CASTHRGGEAFF	TGTGCCAGTACCCATCGAGGCGGTGAAGCTTTCTTT
TRBV7-6	TRBJ2-5	TRBD2	.	CASSLGGGLETQYF	TGTGCCAGCAGCTTAGGGGGGGGTCTCGAGACCCAGTACTTC
TRBV19	TRBJ1-5	TRBD1	.	CASSKLETGGDQPQHF	TGTGCCAGTAGTAAATTAGAAACAGGGGGCGACCAGCCCCAGCATTTT
TRBV18	TRBJ1-5	.	few	CASSEIRNQPQHF	TGTGCCAGCTCAGAGATTCGCAATCAGCCCCAGCATTTT
TRBV19	TRBJ1-2	TRBD1	.	CASRGTGNYGYTF	TGTGCCAGTAGGGGGACAGGGAACTATGGCTACACCTTC
TRBV5-8	TRBJ1-2	TRBD1	.	CASSTGTATFNYGYTF	TGTGCCAGCAGCACTGGGACAGCGACATTTAACTATGGCTACACCTTC
TRBV11-2	TRBJ1-3	.	.	CASSPRVSGNTIYF	TGTGCCAGCAGCCCGCGGGTCTCTGGAAACACCATATATTTT
TRBV7-2	TRBJ2-1	.	.	CASSDRSGGGTKKFF	TGTGCCAGCAGCGACAGGTCGGGGGGCGGGACAAAAAAGTTCTTC
TRBV6-6	TRBJ2-7	TRBD1	.	CASRRGGADYEQYF	TGTGCCAGCAGAAGAGGGGGCGCAGACTACGAGCAGTACTTC
TRBV15	TRBJ2-2	TRBD2	.	CATSRERKREAANTGELFF	TGTGCCACCAGCAGAGAGAGGAAGCGGGAGGCCGCGAACACCGGGGAGCTGTTTTTT
TRBV7-2	TRBJ2-5	.	.	CASSLGQGAQYF	TGTGCCAGCAGCTTAGGCCAAGGGGCCCAGTACTTC
TRBV5-5	TRBJ2-7	TRBD2	.	CASSLSGVEQYF	TGTGCCAGCAGTCTAAGCGGGGTCGAGCAGTACTTC
TRBV5-6	TRBJ2-1	TRBD2	.	CASSRSGRAYNEQFF	TGTGCCAGCAGCCGAAGCGGGAGGGCCTACAATGAGCAGTTCTTC
TRBV11-2	TRBJ1-1	TRBD1	.	CASSLGTGGSDTEAFF	TGTGCCAGCAGCCTCGGGACAGGGGGTAGTGACACTGAAGCTTTCTTT
TRBV6-5	TRBJ1-4	TRBD1	.	CASSYSPGGQKLFF	TGTGCCAGCAGTTACTCCCCAGGGGGGCAAAAACTGTTTTTT